What follows are 5 T cell receptor beta chains derived from one specimen sequenced in a study of beta chain features in type 1 diabetes. Since all of the isolated RNA was reverse transcribed, expressed TCRB transcripts were what got sequenced. The table came from immunoSEQ multiplex PCR; TCRdb's copy has only in-frame clones and leaves some out. Among some 900,000 clones listed, about a sixth were seen once. The sequenced material came from naive CD4+ T cells from blood. The receptors derive from a woman under 30 in good health.

The sample holds a few counts of this clone. This chain connects TRBV7-9 to TRBJ2-6; D gene uncertain. Germline CDR1 SEHNR, CDR2 FQNEAQ (reference sequence). CDR3 length equals 16 residues. V lost 4 bases to trimming and J lost 1 base, with 11 bases between them. The CDR3 loop is CASSSKGRSGANVLTF. As DNA, the CDR3 is TGTGCCAGCAGCTCCAAAGGCCGGTCTGGGGCCAACGTCCTGACTTTC.

This clone turned up a few times. The chain combines TRBV28 with TRBJ1-1; a weak D match, TRBD1 (5 bases). The germline gives CDR1 MDHEN, CDR2 SYDVKM. CDR3 length: 14 residues. Deletions cut 7 bases from V and 2 bases from J, with 14 bases between. The CDR3 DNA is TGTGCCAGCACTACCCCGGGACTCAACACTGAAGCTTTCTTT. Encoded protein: CASTTPGLNTEAFF.

The chain carries TRBV28 and TRBJ1-2; tentatively, D is TRBD1 (6 bases). V lost 6 bases, J lost 8 bases, and 19 bases lay in between. CDR1 and CDR2 from the germline V gene are MDHEN and SYDVKM. CDR3 length: 14 residues. In nucleotides, the CDR3 is TGTGCCAGCAGCCCTACATCCGGCAGGGGCGGCTACACCTTC. Translated: CASSPTSGRGGYTF.

This clone occurred a few times. The chain couples TRBV25-1 to TRBJ2-5, with TRBD1 matching over 7 bases. The CDR3 runs to 14 residues. V shed 6 bases, J shed 2 bases, and the junction held 6 bases outside the gene matches. Looked up from germline, CDR1 is MGHDK and CDR2 is SYGVNS. In DNA, the CDR3 is TGTGCCAGCAGCCTACCGGGACAGCAAGAGACCCAGTACTTC. It specifies CASSLPGQQETQYF.

This clone was counted between two and nine times. The V and J genes are TRBV5-1 and TRBJ2-2; maybe TRBD1 (5 bases). Germline-derived CDR1 and CDR2 are SGHRS and YFSETQ. V was shortened by 4 bases and J by 1 base, with 8 bases between the two germline ends. The CDR3 extends over 14 amino acids. CDR3 nucleotide sequence: TGCGCCAGCAGCCTGGACAAGAACACCGGGGAGCTGTTTTTT. Translation: CASSLDKNTGELFF.